The clone carrying this TCR beta chain was counted between two and nine times. Its cognate antigen is unknown. The source of the sample is a study of spatial heterogeneity in lung cancer. Notes on the study in general: Expanded tumor TCRs that were ubiquitous appeared in blood more at resection than follow-up.

Germline V gene data show CDR1 as SNHLY and CDR2 as FYNNEI. CDR3 length equals 14 residues. V dropped 5 bases and J dropped 6 bases, with 16 bases sitting between them. Every TCR cDNA molecule bore a unique molecular identifier. TCRdb fed the 5' RACE reads into MiXCR, producing one record per CDR3 protein. The table lists some 85,000 distinct CDR3 sequences, 15% to 20% of them singletons. Time point: sample taken at primary tumor resection. Whole RNA obtained from tumor, nontumor lung or frozen PBMC underwent sequencing without sorting. Samples were donated by 72 untreated early-stage non-small cell lung cancer patients.

This clonotype was sampled from a male donor with early-stage non-small cell lung cancer. The source material was PBMCs, sampled at surgery. The V call is TRBV2, the J call TRBJ2-5, with D tentatively TRBD2 (7 bases). The CDR3 loop is CASSLGPGGKTQYF. In DNA form, the CDR3 reads TGTGCCAGCAGTCTGGGGCCGGGGGGCAAGACCCAGTACTTC.